Presented here are 5 T cell receptor beta chains from one specimen sequenced in a study of CD8 T cells in Susac syndrome (dated 2019 in TCRdb). Library method: the immunoSEQ multiplex PCR assay. RNA was extracted using the RNeasy kit, and roughly 0.5 to 1 microgram was reverse transcribed with random hexamers. The public reads were quality trimmed at Q25 with fastp and then assembled into clones with MiXCR by TCRdb, keeping productive beta chains. Rows with one shared CDR3 protein collapse into an entry with the most common genes and DNA. Here the sample has about 400,000 distinct CDR3 sequences; more than 80% occur a single time. Under 0.15% of the sample comes from the top ten. Sample: CD8+ T cells from PBMCs. Source of these receptors: a human donor with multiple sclerosis.

The chain links TRBV5-1 to TRBJ2-3; 9 bases fit TRBD1. J gave up 3 bases and V 3 bases, and 11 bases lay outside the gene matches. From germline, CDR1 is SGHRS and CDR2 YFSETQ. The CDR3 is made up of 17 amino acids. The CDR3 reads CASSSGQGWGRTDTQYF. CDR3 bases: TGCGCCAGCAGCTCCGGACAGGGGTGGGGCCGAACAGATACGCAGTATTTT.

The chain has TRBV7-9 and TRBJ2-1; a possible D gene is TRBD1 (5 bases). With 3 bases removed from V and 8 bases from J, the gap between germline ends came to 26 bases. The germline gives CDR1 SEHNR, CDR2 FQNEAQ (reference sequence). The length of the CDR3 is 18 residues. The CDR3 region has the DNA TGTGCCAGCAGCTTGGGTCAGGGCGAGAGGACGCCATCAGATGAGCAGTTCTTC. Translated: CASSLGQGERTPSDEQFF.

The chain employs TRBV7-2 and TRBJ2-1, with no clear D. Germline V gene sequence: CDR1 SGHTA, CDR2 FQGNSA. There are 15 residues in the CDR3. Trimming pared 5 bases from V and 8 bases from J, leaving 19 bases between. DNA of the CDR3: TGTGCCAGCAGCCCGTCCCCCCTGCCTGGGGATGAGCAGTTCTTC. This encodes CASSPSPLPGDEQFF.

V and J are TRBV29-1 and TRBJ2-7, with D tentatively TRBD2 (5 bases). This CDR3 has 12 amino acids. Germline CDR1 SQVTM, CDR2 ANQGSEA. The V end was cut by 3 bases, the J end by 2 bases, with 8 bases between. CDR3 sequence: CSVESGTYEQYF. CDR3 nucleotide sequence: TGCAGCGTTGAGTCCGGGACCTACGAGCAGTACTTC.

The CDR3 nucleotides are TGCAGCGTTGAAGAGGGGAGGGACGAGCAGTACTTC. This gives the protein CSVEEGRDEQYF. This chain links TRBV29-1 with TRBJ2-7, with 7 positions matching TRBD2. Germline V gene lookup returns CDR1 SQVTM and CDR2 ANQGSEA. The CDR3 contains 12 residues. The ends lost 0 bases at V and 5 bases at J; junction bases unmatched: 1.